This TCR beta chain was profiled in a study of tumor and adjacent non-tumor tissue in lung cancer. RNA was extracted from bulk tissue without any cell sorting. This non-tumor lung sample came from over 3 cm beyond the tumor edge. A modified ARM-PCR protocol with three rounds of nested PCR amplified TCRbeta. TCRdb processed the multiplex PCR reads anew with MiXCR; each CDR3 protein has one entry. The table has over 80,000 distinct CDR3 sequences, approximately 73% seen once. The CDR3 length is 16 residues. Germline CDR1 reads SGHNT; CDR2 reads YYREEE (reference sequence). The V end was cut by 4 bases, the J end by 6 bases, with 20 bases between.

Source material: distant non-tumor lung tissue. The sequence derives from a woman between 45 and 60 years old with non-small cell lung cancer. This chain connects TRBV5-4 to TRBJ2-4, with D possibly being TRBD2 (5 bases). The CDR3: CASSRDRGQTTNIQYF. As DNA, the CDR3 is TGTGCCAGCAGCCGAGACCGAGGGCAGACCACAAACATTCAGTACTTC.